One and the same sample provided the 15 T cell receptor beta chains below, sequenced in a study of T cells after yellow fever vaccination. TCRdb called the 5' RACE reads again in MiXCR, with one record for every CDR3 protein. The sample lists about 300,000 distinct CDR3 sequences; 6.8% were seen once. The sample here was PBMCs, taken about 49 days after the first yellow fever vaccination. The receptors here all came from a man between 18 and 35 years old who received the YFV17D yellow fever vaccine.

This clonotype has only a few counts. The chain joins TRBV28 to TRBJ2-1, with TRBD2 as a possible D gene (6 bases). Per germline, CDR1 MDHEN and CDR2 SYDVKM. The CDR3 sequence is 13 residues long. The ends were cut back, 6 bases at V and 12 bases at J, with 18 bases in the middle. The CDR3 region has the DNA TGTGCCAGCAGGCTGGAGGGTATAAAGGGGCAGTTCTTC. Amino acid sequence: CASRLEGIKGQFF.

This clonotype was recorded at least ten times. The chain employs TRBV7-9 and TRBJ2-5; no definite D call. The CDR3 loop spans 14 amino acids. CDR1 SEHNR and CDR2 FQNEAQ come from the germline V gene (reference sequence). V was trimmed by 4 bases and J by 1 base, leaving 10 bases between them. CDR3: CASSSARLQETQYF. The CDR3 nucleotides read TGTGCCAGCAGCTCAGCTAGACTCCAAGAGACCCAGTACTTC.

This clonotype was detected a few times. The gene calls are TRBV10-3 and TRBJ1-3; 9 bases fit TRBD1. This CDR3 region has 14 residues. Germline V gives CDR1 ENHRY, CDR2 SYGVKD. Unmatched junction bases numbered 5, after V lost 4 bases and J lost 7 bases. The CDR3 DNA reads TGTGCCATCAGTGCCCCGGGACAGGGTAACACCATATATTTT. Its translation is CAISAPGQGNTIYF.

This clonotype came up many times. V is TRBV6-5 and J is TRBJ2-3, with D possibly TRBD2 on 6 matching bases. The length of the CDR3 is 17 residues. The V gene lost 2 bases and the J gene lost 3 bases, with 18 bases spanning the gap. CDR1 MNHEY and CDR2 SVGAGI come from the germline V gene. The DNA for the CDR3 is TGTGCCAGCAGTTACGGGCCGGGACTTACGTTAACAGATACGCAGTATTTT. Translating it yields CASSYGPGLTLTDTQYF.

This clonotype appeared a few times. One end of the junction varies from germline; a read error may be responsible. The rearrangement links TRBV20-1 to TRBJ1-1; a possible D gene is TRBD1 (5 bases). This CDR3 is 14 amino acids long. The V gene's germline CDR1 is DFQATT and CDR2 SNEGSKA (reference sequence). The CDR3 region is CSARDIGGNAEAFF. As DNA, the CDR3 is TGCAGTGCTAGAGATATTGGGGGGAACGCTGAAGCTTTCTTT.

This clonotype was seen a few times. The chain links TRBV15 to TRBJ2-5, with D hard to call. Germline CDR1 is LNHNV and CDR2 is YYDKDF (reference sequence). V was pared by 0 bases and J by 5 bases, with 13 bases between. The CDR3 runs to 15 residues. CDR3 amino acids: CATSRDPNGDETQYF. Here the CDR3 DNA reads TGTGCCACCAGCAGAGACCCCAACGGCGATGAGACCCAGTACTTC.

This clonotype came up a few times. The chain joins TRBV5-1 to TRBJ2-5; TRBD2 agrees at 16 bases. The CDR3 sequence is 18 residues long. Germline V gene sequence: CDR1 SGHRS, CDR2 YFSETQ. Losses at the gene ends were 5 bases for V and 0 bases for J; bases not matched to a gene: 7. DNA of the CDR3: TGCGCCAGCAGAACCGGGACTAGCGGGGGGGCGTACCAAGAGACCCAGTACTTC. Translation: CASRTGTSGGAYQETQYF.

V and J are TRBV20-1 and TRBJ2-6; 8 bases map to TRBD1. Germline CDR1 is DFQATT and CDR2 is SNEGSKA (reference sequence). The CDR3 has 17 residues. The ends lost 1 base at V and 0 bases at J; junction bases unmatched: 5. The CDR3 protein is CSARATGDFSGANVLTF. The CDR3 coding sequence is TGCAGTGCTAGAGCGACAGGGGACTTCTCTGGGGCCAACGTCCTGACTTTC.

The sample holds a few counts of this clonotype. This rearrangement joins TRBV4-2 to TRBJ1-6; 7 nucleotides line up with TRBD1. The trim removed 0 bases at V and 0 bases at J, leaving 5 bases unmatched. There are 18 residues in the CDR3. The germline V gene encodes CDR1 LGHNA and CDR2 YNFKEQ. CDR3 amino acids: CASSQDRDSNSYNSPLHF. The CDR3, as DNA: TGTGCCAGCAGCCAAGATCGGGACAGTAACTCCTATAATTCACCCCTCCACTTT.

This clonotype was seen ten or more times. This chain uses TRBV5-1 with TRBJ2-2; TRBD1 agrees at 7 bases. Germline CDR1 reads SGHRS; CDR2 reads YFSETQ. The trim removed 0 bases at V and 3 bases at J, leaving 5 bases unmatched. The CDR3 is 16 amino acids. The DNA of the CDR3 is TGCGCCAGCAGCTTGGTCCCAGGGGGAGACACCGGGGAGCTGTTTTTT. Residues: CASSLVPGGDTGELFF.

The CDR3 loop reads CASSFNRGSIEQYF. The CDR3 nucleotides are TGTGCCAGCAGCTTCAACAGGGGGTCGATCGAGCAGTACTTC. The chain joins TRBV7-9 to TRBJ2-7; 8 bases are a match to TRBD1. The CDR3 has 14 amino acids. The ends lost 3 bases at V and 6 bases at J; junction bases unmatched: 7. The germline gives CDR1 SEHNR, CDR2 FQNEAQ (reference sequence).

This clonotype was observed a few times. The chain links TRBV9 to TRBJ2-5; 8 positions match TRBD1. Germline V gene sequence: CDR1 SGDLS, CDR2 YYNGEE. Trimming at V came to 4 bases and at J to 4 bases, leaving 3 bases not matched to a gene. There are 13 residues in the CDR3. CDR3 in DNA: TGTGCCAGCAGCCAGGGGGCCCCAGAGACCCAGTACTTC. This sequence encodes CASSQGAPETQYF.

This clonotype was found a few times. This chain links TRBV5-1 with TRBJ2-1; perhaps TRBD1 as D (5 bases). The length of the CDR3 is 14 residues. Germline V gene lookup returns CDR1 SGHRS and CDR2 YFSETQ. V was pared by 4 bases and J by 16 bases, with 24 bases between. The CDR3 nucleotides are TGCGCCAGCAGCGCCCAGGGTGTTATAACGACTTTTTTCTTC. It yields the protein CASSAQGVITTFFF. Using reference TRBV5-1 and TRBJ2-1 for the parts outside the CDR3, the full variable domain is KAGVTQTPRYLIKTRGQQVTLSCSPISGHRSVSWYQQTPGQGLQFLFEYFSETQRNKGNFPGRFSGRQFSNSRSEMNVSTLELGDSALYLCASSAQGVITTFFFGPGTRLTVL.

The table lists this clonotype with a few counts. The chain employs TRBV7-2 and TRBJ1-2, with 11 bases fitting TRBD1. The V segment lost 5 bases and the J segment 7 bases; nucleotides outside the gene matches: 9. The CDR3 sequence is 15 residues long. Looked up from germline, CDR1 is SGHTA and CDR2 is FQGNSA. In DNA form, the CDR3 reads TGTGCCAGCAGCCAGGGACAGGGGGGCCTTGGTGGCTACACCTTC. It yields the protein CASSQGQGGLGGYTF.

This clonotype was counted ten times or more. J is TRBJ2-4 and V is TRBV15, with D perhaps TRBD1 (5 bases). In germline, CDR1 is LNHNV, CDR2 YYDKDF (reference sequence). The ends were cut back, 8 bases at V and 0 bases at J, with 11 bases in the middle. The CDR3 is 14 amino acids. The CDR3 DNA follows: TGTGCCACCGCGACAGCATTAGCCAAAAACATTCAGTACTTC. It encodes CATATALAKNIQYF. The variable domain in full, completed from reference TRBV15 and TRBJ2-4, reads DAMVIQNPRYQVTQFGKPVTLSCSQTLNHNVMYWYQQKSSQAPKLLFHYYDKDFNNEADTPDNFQSRRPNTSFCFLDIRSPGLGDTAMYLCATATALAKNIQYFGAGTRLSVL.